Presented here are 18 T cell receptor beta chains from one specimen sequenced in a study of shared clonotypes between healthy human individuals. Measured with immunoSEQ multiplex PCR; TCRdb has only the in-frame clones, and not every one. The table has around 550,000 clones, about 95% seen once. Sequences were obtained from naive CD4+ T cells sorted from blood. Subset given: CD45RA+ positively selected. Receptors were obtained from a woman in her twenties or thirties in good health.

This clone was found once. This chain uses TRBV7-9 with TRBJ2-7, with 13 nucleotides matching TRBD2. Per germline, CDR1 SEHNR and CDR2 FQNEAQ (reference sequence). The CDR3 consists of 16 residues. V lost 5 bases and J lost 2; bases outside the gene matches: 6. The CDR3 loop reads CASSIPGLAGTYEQYF. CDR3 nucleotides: TGTGCCAGCAGCATTCCGGGACTAGCGGGAACCTACGAGCAGTACTTC.

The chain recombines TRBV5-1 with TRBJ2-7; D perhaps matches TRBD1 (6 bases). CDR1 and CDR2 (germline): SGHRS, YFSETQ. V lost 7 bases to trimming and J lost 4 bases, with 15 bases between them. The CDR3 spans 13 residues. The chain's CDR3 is CASGQGTGYEQYF. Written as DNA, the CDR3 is TGCGCCAGCGGTCAGGGTACAGGGTACGAGCAGTACTTC.

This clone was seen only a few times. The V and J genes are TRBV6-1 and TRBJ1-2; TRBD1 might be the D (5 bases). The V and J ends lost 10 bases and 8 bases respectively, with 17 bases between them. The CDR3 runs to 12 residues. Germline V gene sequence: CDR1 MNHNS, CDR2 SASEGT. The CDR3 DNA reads TGTGCCACGGGGGAATCAGAGGGAGGCTACACCTTC. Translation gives CATGESEGGYTF.

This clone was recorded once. For the CDR3, the DNA is TGTGCCAGCGGTTCTCCACAGGGGTTGGTCTCTGGGGCCAACGTCCTGACTTTC. Protein sequence: CASGSPQGLVSGANVLTF. This chain connects TRBV28 to TRBJ2-6; 7 positions agree with TRBD1. Germline V gene data show CDR1 as MDHEN and CDR2 as SYDVKM. With 8 bases clipped from V and 0 bases from J, the junction kept 13 bases outside the gene matches. This CDR3 region has 18 residues.

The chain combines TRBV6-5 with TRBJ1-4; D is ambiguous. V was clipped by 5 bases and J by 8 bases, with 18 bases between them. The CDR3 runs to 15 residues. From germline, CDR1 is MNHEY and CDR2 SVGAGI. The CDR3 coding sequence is TGTGCCAGCAGTCCCTACGATCCGGGAGAGGAAAAACTGTTTTTT. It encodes CASSPYDPGEEKLFF.

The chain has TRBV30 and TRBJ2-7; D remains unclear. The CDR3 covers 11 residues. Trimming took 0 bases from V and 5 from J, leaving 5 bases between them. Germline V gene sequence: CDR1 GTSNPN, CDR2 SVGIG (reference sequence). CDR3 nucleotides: TGTGCCTGGAGTGTATACCACGAGCAGTACTTC. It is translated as CAWSVYHEQYF.

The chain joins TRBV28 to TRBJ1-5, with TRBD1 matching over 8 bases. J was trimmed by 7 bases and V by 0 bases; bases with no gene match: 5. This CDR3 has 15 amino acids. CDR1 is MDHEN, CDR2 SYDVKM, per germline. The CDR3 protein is CASSLWDRAGQPQHF. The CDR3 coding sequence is TGTGCCAGCAGTTTATGGGACAGGGCGGGCCAGCCCCAGCATTTT.

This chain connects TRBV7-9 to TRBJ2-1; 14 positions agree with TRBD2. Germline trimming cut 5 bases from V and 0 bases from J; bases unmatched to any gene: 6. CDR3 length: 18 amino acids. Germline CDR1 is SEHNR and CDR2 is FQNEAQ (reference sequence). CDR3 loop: CASSPGLAGGISYNEQFF. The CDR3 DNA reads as TGTGCCAGCAGCCCCGGACTAGCGGGAGGAATCTCCTACAATGAGCAGTTCTTC.

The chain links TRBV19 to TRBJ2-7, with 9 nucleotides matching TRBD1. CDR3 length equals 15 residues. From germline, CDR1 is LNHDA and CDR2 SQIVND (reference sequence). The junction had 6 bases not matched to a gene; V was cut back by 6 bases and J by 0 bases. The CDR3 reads CASRQDRGSSYEQYF. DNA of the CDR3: TGTGCCAGTAGACAGGACAGGGGAAGCTCCTACGAGCAGTACTTC. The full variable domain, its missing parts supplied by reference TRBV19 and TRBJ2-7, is DGGITQSPKYLFRKEGQNVTLSCEQNLNHDAMYWYRQDPGQGLRLIYYSQIVNDFQKGDIAEGYSVSREKKESFPLTVTSAQKNPTAFYLCASRQDRGSSYEQYFGPGTRLTVT.

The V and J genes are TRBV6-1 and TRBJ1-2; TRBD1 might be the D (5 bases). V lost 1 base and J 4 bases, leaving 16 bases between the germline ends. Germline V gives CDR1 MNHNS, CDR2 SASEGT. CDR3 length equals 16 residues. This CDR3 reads CASSEGLADGAYGYTF. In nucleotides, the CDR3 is TGTGCCAGCAGTGAAGGGTTAGCAGACGGGGCCTATGGCTACACCTTC.

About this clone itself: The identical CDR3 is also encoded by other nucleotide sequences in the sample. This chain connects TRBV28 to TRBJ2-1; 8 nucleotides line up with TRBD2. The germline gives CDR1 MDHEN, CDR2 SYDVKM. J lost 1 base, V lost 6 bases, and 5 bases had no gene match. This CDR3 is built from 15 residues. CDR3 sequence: CASSSGGGSYNEQFF. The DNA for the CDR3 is TGTGCCAGCAGCTCGGGCGGGGGGTCCTACAATGAGCAGTTCTTC.

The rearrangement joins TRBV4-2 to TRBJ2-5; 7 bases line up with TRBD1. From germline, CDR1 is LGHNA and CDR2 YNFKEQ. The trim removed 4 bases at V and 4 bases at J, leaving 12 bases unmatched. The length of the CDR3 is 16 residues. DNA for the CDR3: TGTGCCAGCAGCCCCTCCCCCGGGACAGCAGGAGAGACCCAGTACTTC. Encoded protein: CASSPSPGTAGETQYF.

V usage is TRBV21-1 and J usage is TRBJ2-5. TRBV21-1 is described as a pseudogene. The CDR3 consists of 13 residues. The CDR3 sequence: CASSSRWGETQYF. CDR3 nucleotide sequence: TGTGCCAGCAGCTCACGGTGGGGAGAGACCCAGTACTTC.

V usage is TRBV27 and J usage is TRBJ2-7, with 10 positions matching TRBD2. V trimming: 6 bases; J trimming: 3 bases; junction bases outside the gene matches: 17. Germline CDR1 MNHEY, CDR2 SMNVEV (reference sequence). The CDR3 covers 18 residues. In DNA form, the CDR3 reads TGTGCCAGCAGCAACTACCCGGGGCTAGCGGGAGCTAACTACGAGCAGTACTTC. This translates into CASSNYPGLAGANYEQYF.

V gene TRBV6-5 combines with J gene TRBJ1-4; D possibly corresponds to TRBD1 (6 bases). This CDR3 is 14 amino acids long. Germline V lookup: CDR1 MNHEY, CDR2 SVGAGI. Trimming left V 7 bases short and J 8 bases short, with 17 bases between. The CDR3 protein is CASMISGVGEKLFF. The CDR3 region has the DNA TGTGCCAGCATGATCTCAGGGGTAGGAGAAAAACTGTTTTTT.

The CDR3 spells CASSLSGSSYNEQFF. Here the CDR3 DNA reads TGTGCCAGCAGCCTCAGCGGGAGCTCCTACAATGAGCAGTTCTTC. This chain connects TRBV7-9 to TRBJ2-1, with 8 bases fitting TRBD2. This CDR3 is 15 amino acids long. Looked up from germline, CDR1 is SEHNR and CDR2 is FQNEAQ (reference sequence). V was clipped by 5 bases and J by 0 bases; unmatched bases: 3.

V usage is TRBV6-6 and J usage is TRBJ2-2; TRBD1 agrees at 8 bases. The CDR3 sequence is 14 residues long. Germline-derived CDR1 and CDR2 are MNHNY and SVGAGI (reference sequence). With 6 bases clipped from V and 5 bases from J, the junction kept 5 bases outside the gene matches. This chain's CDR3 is CASRDRVQTGELFF. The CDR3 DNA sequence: TGTGCCAGCAGGGACAGGGTTCAGACCGGGGAGCTGTTTTTT.

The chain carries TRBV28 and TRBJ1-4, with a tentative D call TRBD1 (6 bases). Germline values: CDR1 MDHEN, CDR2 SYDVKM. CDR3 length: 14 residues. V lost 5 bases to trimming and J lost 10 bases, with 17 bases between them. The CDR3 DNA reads TGTGCCAGCAGTACGGTAGGGTCACAGGGAAAACTGTTTTTT. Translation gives CASSTVGSQGKLFF.